This T cell receptor (beta chain) originates from a study of cytomegalovirus exposure and HLA in healthy donors. Study background: About 82 million unique TCRs from HLA-typed donors were held in an early release of data. Study outcomes and limitations: In most subjects, TCR beta sequences reportedly gave accurate predictions of HLA-A and HLA-B alleles. A later analysis linked a missense variant in DCLRE1C to the trimming of TCR beta V and J genes.

Donors in the study were healthy people who gave bone marrow. V lost 0 bases and J lost 6, with 13 bases in between. The CDR3 extends over 15 amino acids. CDR1 SGDLS and CDR2 YYNGEE come from the germline V gene. The primer mix had 60 Vbeta and 13 Jbeta primers. Produced via immunoSEQ multiplex PCR; TCRdb's table is partial and in-frame only. Its listing shows 85,000 to 110,000 clones. With regard to this clone: Its antigen remains unknown.

Sequencing was carried out using PBMCs. The gene calls are TRBV9 and TRBJ1-5; no clear D. The sequence was obtained from a man aged 40-50 years in good health and CMV-seronegative. CDR3 residues: CASSVGSSPGQPQHF. CDR3 coding DNA: TGTGCCAGCAGCGTAGGATCCTCGCCGGGTCAGCCCCAGCATTTT.